This T cell receptor beta chain was identified during a study of blood T cell repertoires in COVID-19. Germline V gives CDR1 MGHDK, CDR2 SYGVNS. This CDR3 has 14 residues. Deletions cut 7 bases from V and 2 bases from J, with 13 bases between. Seattle's cohort entered during active infection and was followed longitudinally. Source study methods: Reference gene primer amplification in the assay estimated nucleated cell counts. Produced via immunoSEQ multiplex PCR; TCRdb's table is partial and in-frame only. V and J calls and clone size follow that table, whereas D and trimming were derived from the DNA. The data show nearly 95,000 clones, around 72% seen once.

The gene calls are TRBV25-1 and TRBJ2-3; D unresolved. The sequenced material came from peripheral blood. The clonotype was recovered from a man in his 70s with COVID-19, enrolled during active disease. In nucleotides, the CDR3 is TGTGCCAGCACTCGCCCCGGTTACACAGATACGCAGTATTTT. Translation: CASTRPGYTDTQYF.